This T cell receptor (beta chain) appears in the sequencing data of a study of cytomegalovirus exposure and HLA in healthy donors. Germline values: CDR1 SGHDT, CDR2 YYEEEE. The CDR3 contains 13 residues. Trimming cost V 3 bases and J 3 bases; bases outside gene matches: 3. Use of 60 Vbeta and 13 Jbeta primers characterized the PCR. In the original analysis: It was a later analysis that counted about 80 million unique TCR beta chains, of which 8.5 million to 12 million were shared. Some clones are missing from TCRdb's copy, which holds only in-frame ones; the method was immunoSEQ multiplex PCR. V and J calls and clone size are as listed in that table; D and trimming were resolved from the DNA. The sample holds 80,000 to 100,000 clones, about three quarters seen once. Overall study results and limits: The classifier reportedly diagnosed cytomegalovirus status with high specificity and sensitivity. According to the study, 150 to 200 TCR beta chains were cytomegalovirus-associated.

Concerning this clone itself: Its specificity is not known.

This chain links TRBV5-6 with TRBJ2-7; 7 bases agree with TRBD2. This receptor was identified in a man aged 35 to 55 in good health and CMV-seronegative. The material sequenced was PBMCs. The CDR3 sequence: CASSWSGGYEQYF. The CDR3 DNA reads TGTGCCAGCAGCTGGTCGGGGGGCTACGAGCAGTACTTC. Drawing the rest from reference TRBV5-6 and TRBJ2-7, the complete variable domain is DAGVTQSPTHLIKTRGQQVTLRCSPKSGHDTVSWYQQALGQGPQFIFQYYEEEERQRGNFPDRFSGHQFPNYSSELNVNALLLGDSALYLCASSWSGGYEQYFGPGTRLTVT.